This T cell receptor (beta chain) was sequenced for a study of technical replicates of blood from a few donors. Assay: immunoSEQ multiplex PCR; the TCRdb copy retains only in-frame clones and omits some. The sample has just under 45,000 clones, 95% to 97% seen once. V gave up 7 bases and J gave up 7 bases, with 10 bases separating them. Per germline, CDR1 MGHDK and CDR2 SYGVNS. The length of the CDR3 is 11 residues. The chain has TRBV25-1 and TRBJ1-2; maybe TRBD1 (6 bases). Sample: T cells isolated from PBMCs. This receptor was obtained from a human donor in good health. The CDR3 region is CASTQGGGYTF. DNA of the CDR3: TGTGCCAGCACACAGGGTGGTGGCTACACCTTC.